Below, one T cell receptor (beta chain) is given with its context. What it recognizes is unknown. Here immunoSEQ multiplex PCR was the method, and the copy in TCRdb shows in-frame clones only, minus some. The sample holds about 16,000 clones, roughly 74% seen once. These data belong to a study of CD4 T cells in relation to SARS-CoV-2 and coronaviruses. Study overall: Controls used an HIV-1 Nef peptide pool or no peptide.

Before the COVID-19 pandemic, during about 2011-2019, CD4+ T cells were taken from unexposed donors. The cells were cultured for about ten days before CD4+ T cells were isolated. This CDR3 region has 14 residues. V shed 7 bases and J 6 bases; nucleotides not matched to a gene: 7. From germline, CDR1 is LNHDA and CDR2 SQIVND (reference sequence). The chain has TRBV19 and TRBJ1-5, with 9 positions matching TRBD1. The sequencing input was CD4+ T cells from PBMCs, cultured in vitro. The source is a human donor in good health. CDR3 in amino acids: CASTMGQGFQPQHF. The CDR3 DNA is TGTGCCAGTACCATGGGACAGGGCTTTCAGCCCCAGCATTTT.